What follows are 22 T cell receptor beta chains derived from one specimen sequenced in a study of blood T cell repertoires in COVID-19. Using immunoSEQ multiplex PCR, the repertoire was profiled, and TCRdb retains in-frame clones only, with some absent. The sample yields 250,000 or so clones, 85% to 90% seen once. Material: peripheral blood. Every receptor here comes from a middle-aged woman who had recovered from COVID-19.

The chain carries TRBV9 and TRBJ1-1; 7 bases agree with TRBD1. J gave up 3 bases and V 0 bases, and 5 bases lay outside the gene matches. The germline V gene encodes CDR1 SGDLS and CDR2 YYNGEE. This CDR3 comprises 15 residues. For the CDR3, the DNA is TGTGCCAGCAGCGTAGCTCCAGGGGGAGACACTGAAGCTTTCTTT. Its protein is CASSVAPGGDTEAFF.

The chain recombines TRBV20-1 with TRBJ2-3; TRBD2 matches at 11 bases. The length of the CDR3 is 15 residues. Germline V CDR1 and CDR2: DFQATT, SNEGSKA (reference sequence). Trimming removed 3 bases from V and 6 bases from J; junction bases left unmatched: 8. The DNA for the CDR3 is TGCAGTGCTAGTGGGCTAGCGGGGGGCCGGGATACGCAGTATTTT. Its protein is CSASGLAGGRDTQYF.

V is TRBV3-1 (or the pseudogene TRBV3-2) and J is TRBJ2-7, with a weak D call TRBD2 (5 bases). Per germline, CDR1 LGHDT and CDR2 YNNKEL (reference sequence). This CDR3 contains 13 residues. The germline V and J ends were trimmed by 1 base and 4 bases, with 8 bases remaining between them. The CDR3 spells CASSQVGGYEQYF. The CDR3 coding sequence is TGTGCCAGCAGCCAAGTAGGCGGGTACGAGCAGTACTTC.

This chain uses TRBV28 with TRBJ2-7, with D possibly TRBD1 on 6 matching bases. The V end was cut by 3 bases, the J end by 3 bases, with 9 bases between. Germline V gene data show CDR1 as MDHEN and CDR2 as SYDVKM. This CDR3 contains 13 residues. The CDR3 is CASSLARGYEQYF. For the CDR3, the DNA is TGTGCCAGCAGTTTGGCCAGGGGCTACGAGCAGTACTTC. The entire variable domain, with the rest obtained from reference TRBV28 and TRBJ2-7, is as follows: DVKVTQSSRYLVKRTGEKVFLECVQDMDHENMFWYRQDPGLGLRLIYFSYDVKMKEKGDIPEGYSVSREKKERFSLILESASTNQTSMYLCASSLARGYEQYFGPGTRLTVT.

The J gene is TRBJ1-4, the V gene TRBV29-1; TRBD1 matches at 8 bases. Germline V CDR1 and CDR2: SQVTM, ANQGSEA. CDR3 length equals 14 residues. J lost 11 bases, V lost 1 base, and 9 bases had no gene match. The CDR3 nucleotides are TGCAGCGTTGAAGCCGGATCTACAGGGGGGAAACTGTTTTTT. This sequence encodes CSVEAGSTGGKLFF.

The DNA of the CDR3 is TGTGCCAGCATGACAGGGGAGGGGCTCTATGGCTACACCTTC. It encodes CASMTGEGLYGYTF. The chain uses TRBV6-5 and TRBJ1-2; 8 nucleotides line up with TRBD1. This CDR3 has 14 residues. The V gene end was trimmed by 7 bases and the J gene end by 4 bases; junction bases not matched to a gene: 8. Germline CDR1 reads MNHEY; CDR2 reads SVGAGI.

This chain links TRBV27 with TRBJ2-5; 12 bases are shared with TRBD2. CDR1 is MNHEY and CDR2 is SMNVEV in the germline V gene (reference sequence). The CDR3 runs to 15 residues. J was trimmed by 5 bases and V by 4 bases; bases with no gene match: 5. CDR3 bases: TGTGCCAGCAGTTCTAGCGGGGGGGCCTTGGAGACCCAGTACTTC. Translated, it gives CASSSSGGALETQYF.

Here the CDR3 DNA reads TGTGCCAGCAGTTACCTTCCCCACGGGACAGGGGAAGGCTACACCTTC. Its translation is CASSYLPHGTGEGYTF. The gene calls are TRBV6-5 and TRBJ1-2; TRBD1 aligns across 10 bases. The trim removed 2 bases at V and 8 bases at J, leaving 11 bases unmatched. Per germline, CDR1 MNHEY and CDR2 SVGAGI. The CDR3 has 16 amino acids.

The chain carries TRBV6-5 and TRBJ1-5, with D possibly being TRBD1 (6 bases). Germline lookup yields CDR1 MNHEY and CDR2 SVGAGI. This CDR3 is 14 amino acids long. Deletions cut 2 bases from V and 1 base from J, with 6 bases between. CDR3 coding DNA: TGTGCCAGCAGTTACCAGGGGAGCAATCAGCCCCAGCATTTT. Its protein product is CASSYQGSNQPQHF.

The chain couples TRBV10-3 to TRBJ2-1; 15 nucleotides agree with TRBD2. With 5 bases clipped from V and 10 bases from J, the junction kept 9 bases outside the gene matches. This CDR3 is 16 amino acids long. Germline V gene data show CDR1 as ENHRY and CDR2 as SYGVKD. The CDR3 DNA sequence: TGTGCCATCAGTCCCGGACTAGCGGGGGGGCAAGGGGAGCAGTTCTTC. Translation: CAISPGLAGGQGEQFF.

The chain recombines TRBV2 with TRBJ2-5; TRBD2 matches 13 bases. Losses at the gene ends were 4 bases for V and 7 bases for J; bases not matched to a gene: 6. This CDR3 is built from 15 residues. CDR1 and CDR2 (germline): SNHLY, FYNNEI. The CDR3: CASSGGLAGATTQYF. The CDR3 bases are TGTGCCAGCAGTGGCGGACTAGCGGGGGCCACGACCCAGTACTTC.

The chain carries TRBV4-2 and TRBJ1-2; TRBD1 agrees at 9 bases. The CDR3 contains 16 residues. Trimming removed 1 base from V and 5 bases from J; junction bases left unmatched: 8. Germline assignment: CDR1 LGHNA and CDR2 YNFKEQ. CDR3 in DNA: TGTGCCAGCAGCCAAGTAGGTTTACAGGGGGCGTATGGCTACACCTTC. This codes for CASSQVGLQGAYGYTF.

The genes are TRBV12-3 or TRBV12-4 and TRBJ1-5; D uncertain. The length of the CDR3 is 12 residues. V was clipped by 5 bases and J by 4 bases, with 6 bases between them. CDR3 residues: CASSPGNQPQHF. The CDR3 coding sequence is TGTGCCAGCAGTCCGGGGAATCAGCCCCAGCATTTT.

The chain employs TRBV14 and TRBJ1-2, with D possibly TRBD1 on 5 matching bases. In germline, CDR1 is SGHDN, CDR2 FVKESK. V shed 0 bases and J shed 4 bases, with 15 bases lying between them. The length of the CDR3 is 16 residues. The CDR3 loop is CASSQDPGGRGYGYTF. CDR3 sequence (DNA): TGTGCCAGCAGCCAAGACCCGGGGGGGAGAGGCTATGGCTACACCTTC.

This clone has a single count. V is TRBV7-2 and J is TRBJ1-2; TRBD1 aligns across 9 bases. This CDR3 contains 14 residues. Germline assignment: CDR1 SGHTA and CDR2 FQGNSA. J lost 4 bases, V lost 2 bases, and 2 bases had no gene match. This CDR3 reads CASSLRTGVYGYTF. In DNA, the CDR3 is TGTGCCAGCAGCTTAAGGACAGGGGTCTATGGCTACACCTTC.

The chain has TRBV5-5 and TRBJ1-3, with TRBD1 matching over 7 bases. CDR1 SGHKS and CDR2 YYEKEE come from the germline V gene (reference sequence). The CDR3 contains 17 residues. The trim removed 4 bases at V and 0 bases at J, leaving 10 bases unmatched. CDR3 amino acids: CASSLGDSPYSGNTIYF. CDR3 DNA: TGTGCCAGCAGCCTCGGGGACAGCCCATACTCTGGAAACACCATATATTTT.

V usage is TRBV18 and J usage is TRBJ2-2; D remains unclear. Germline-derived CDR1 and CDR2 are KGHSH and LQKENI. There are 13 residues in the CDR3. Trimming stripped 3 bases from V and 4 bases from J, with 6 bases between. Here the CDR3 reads CASSPPSTGELFF. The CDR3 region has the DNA TGTGCCAGCTCACCCCCGAGCACCGGGGAGCTGTTTTTT.

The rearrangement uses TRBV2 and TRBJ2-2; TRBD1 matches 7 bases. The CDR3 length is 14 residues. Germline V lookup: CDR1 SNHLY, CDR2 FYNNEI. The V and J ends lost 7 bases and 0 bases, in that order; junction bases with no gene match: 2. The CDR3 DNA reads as TGTGCCAGCATCGGGACAGCGAACACCGGGGAGCTGTTTTTT. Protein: CASIGTANTGELFF.

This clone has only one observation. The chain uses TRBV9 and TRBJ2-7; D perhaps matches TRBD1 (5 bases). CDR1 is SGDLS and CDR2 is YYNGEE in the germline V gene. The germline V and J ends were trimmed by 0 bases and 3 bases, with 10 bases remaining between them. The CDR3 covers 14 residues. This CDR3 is CASSVGGHRYEQYF. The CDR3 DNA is TGTGCCAGCAGCGTAGGGGGCCACCGCTACGAGCAGTACTTC.

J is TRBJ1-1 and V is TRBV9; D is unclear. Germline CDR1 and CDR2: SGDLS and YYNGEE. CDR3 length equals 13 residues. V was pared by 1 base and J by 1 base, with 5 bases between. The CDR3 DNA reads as TGTGCCAGCAGCGTAAACAGGAACACTGAAGCTTTCTTT. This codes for CASSVNRNTEAFF.

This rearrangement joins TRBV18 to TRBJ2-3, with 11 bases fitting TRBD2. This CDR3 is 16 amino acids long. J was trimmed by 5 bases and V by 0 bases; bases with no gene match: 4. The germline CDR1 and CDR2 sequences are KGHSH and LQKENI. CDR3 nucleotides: TGTGCCAGCTCACCACCACTAGCGGGGGTGGGAGATACGCAGTATTTT. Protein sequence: CASSPPLAGVGDTQYF.

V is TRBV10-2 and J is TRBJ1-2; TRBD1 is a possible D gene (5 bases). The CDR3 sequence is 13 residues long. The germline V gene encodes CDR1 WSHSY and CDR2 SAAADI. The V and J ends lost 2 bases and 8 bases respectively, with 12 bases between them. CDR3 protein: CASSEGGLGGYTF. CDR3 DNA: TGCGCCAGCAGTGAGGGGGGGTTAGGCGGCTACACCTTC.